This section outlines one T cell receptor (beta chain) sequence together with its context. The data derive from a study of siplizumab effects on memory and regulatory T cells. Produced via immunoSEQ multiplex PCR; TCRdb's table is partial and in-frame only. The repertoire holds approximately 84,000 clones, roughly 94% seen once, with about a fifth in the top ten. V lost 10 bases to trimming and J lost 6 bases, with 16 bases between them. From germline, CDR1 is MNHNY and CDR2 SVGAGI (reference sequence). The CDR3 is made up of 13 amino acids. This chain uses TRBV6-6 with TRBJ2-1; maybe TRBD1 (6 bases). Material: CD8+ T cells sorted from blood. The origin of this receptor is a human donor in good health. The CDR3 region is CATLGALGNEQFF. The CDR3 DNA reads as TGTGCCACCTTGGGGGCCTTAGGCAATGAGCAGTTCTTC.